The next 9 T cell receptor beta chains were all read from a single sample in a study of identical twins. TCRdb reprocessed the 5' RACE reads via MiXCR and lists one record per CDR3 protein. The table has some 1,700,000 distinct CDR3 sequences, roughly 35% seen once. Sequenced: cord blood. The source is a newborn girl in good health.

J is TRBJ1-6 and V is TRBV27, with D possibly being TRBD1 (5 bases). Germline assignment: CDR1 MNHEY and CDR2 SMNVEV (reference sequence). The CDR3 loop spans 15 amino acids. The V end was cut by 3 bases, the J end by 3 bases, with 9 bases between. CDR3 nucleotide sequence: TGTGCCAGCAGTTTTGGGGGATACTATAATTCACCCCTCCACTTT. It encodes CASSFGGYYNSPLHF.

The chain is built from TRBV24-1 and TRBJ2-2; D perhaps matches TRBD2 (5 bases). Per germline, CDR1 KGHDR and CDR2 SFDVKD. CDR3 length: 14 residues. The V gene lost 10 bases and the J gene lost 7 bases, with 18 bases spanning the gap. The CDR3 sequence: CATPGSSSFGELFF. Written as DNA, the CDR3 is TGTGCCACTCCGGGATCGTCATCGTTCGGGGAGCTGTTTTTT.

The genes are TRBV18 and TRBJ2-1; D may be TRBD2 (5 bases). The CDR3 length is 17 residues. V lost 1 base and J 0 bases, leaving 13 bases between the germline ends. Germline CDR1 is KGHSH and CDR2 is LQKENI. CDR3 protein: CASSPLVSSSSYNEQFF. CDR3 DNA sequence: TGTGCCAGCTCACCACTCGTTTCTAGCAGCTCCTACAATGAGCAGTTCTTC.

The rearrangement links TRBV6-1 to TRBJ1-2, with no clear D. V lost 2 bases to trimming and J lost 4 bases, with 14 bases between them. This CDR3 is built from 15 residues. Germline CDR1 MNHNS, CDR2 SASEGT. The CDR3 DNA is TGTGCCAGCAGTGAACGTCAAGGGTTACCCTATGGCTACACCTTC. Encoded protein: CASSERQGLPYGYTF.

This clonotype showed up just a few times. V usage is TRBV29-1 and J usage is TRBJ2-3; D uncertain. This CDR3 region has 15 residues. The V gene lost 3 bases and the J gene lost 0 bases, with 13 bases spanning the gap. Germline V gives CDR1 SQVTM, CDR2 ANQGSEA. CDR3 nucleotides: TGCAGCGTTGATTCGAGAGAATATAGCACAGATACGCAGTATTTT. It specifies CSVDSREYSTDTQYF.

The chain uses TRBV30 and TRBJ2-3, with D tentatively TRBD1 (5 bases). The V end lost 3 bases, the J end lost 2 bases, and 9 bases lay between the germline ends. Germline CDR1 reads GTSNPN; CDR2 reads SVGIG (reference sequence). The CDR3 has 13 amino acids. This CDR3 reads CAWRDKHTDTQYF. CDR3 DNA sequence: TGTGCCTGGAGGGACAAACACACAGATACGCAGTATTTT.

The table lists this clonotype with a few counts. The V gene is TRBV20-1, the J gene TRBJ1-2; D uncertain. The CDR3 covers 16 residues. Germline V CDR1 and CDR2: DFQATT, SNEGSKA (reference sequence). V was pared by 4 bases and J by 0 bases, with 18 bases between. CDR3 coding DNA: TGCAGTGCTAAGCAGGAACCTCGAGGAGCTAACTATGGCTACACCTTC. Translation gives CSAKQEPRGANYGYTF.

This clonotype was seen only a few times. V usage is TRBV12-3 or TRBV12-4 and J usage is TRBJ2-1, with TRBD1 matching 9 bases. There are 14 residues in the CDR3. Losses at the gene ends were 2 bases for V and 5 bases for J; bases not matched to a gene: 1. Written as DNA, the CDR3 is TGTGCCAGCAGTTTAAGGGACAGGGACAATGAGCAGTTCTTC. Its protein product is CASSLRDRDNEQFF.

The rearrangement joins TRBV4-2 to TRBJ1-4; no clear D gene. Germline V gene lookup returns CDR1 LGHNA and CDR2 YNFKEQ. Trimming took off 1 base at V and 0 bases at J, with 6 bases between the two ends. The CDR3 loop spans 15 amino acids. In nucleotides, the CDR3 is TGTGCCAGCAGCCAAGTCAGTGCAACTAATGAAAAACTGTTTTTT. Amino acids: CASSQVSATNEKLFF.